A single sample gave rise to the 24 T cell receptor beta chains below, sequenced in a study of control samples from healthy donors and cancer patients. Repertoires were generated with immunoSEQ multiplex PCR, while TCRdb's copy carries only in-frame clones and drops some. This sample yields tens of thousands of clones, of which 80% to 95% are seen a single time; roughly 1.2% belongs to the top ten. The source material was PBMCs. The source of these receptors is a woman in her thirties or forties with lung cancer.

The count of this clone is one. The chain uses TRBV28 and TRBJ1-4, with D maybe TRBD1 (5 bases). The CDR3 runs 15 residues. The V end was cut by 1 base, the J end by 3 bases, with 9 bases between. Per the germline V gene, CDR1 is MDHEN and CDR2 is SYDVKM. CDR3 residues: CASSLFTGANEKLFF. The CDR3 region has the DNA TGTGCCAGCAGTTTATTTACAGGCGCTAATGAAAAACTGTTTTTT.

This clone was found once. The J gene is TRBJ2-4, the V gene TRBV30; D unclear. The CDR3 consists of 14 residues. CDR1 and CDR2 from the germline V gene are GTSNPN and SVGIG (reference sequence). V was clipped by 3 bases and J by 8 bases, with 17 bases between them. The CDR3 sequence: CAWSLLPGQDIQYF. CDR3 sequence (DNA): TGTGCCTGGAGCCTATTGCCAGGCCAAGACATTCAGTACTTC. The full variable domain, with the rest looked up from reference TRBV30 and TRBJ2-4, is SQTIHQWPATLVQPVGSPLSLECTVEGTSNPNLYWYRQAAGRGLQLLFYSVGIGQISSEVPQNLSASRPQDRQFILSSKKLLLSDSGFYLCAWSLLPGQDIQYFGAGTRLSVL.

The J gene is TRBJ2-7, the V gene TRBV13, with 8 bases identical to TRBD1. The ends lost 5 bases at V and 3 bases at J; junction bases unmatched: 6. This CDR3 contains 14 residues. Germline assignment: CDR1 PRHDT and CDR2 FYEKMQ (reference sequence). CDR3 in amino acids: CASSADRGSYEQYF. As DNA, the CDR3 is TGTGCCAGCAGCGCAGACAGGGGAAGCTACGAGCAGTACTTC. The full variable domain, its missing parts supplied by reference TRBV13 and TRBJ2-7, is AAGVIQSPRHLIKEKRETATLKCYPIPRHDTVYWYQQGPGQDPQFLISFYEKMQSDKGSIPDRFSAQQFSDYHSELNMSSLELGDSALYFCASSADRGSYEQYFGPGTRLTVT.

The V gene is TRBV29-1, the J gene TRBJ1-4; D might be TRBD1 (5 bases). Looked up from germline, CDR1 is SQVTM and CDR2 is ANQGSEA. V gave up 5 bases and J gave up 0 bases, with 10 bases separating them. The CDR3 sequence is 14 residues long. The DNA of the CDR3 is TGCAGCGTTTCCGGGACCGCAACTAATGAAAAACTGTTTTTT. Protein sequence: CSVSGTATNEKLFF.

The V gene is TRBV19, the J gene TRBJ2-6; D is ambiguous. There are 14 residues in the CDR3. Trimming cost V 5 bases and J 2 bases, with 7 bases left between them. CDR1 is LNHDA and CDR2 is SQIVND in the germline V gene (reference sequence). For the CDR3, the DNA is TGTGCCAGTAGTGGTCGGGCTGGGGCCAACGTCCTGACTTTC. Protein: CASSGRAGANVLTF.

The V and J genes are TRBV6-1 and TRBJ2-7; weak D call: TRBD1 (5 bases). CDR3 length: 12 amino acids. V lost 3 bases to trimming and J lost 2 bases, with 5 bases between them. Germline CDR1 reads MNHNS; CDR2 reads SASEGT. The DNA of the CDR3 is TGTGCCAGCAGTGAGACAGCCTACGAGCAGTACTTC. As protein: CASSETAYEQYF.

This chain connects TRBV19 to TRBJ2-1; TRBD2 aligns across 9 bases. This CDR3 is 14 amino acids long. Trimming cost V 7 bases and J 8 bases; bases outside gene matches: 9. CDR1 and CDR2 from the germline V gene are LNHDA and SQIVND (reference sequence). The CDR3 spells CASKIAGVTHEQFF. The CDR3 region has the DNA TGTGCCAGTAAGATAGCGGGGGTAACCCATGAGCAGTTCTTC.

CDR3 sequence (DNA): TGTGCCAGCAGTAAGGCAGGAGTGTACGAGCAGTACTTC. Residues: CASSKAGVYEQYF. The V and J genes are TRBV28 and TRBJ2-7; D is unresolved. The germline CDR1 and CDR2 sequences are MDHEN and SYDVKM. V was cut by 5 bases and J by 4 bases, with 12 bases left in between. CDR3 length: 13 residues.

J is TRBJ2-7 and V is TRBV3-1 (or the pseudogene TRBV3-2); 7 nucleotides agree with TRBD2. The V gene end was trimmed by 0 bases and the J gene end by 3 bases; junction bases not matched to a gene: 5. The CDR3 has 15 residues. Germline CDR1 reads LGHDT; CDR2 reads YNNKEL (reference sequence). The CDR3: CASSQDWGGLYEQYF. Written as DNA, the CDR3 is TGTGCCAGCAGCCAAGATTGGGGGGGACTCTACGAGCAGTACTTC.

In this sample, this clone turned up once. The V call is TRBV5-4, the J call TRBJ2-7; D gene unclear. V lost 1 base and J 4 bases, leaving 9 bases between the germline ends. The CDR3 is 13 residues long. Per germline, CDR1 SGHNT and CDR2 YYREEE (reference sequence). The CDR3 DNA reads TGTGCCAGCAGCTTGAATAGGGCTTACGAGCAGTACTTC. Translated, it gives CASSLNRAYEQYF.

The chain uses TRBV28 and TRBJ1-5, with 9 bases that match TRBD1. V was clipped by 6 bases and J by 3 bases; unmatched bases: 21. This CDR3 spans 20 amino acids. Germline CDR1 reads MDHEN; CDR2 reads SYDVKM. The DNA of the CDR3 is TGTGCCAGCAGCTCCGACCGGCTACCCCAGACAGGGGGGACCAATCAGCCCCAGCATTTT. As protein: CASSSDRLPQTGGTNQPQHF.

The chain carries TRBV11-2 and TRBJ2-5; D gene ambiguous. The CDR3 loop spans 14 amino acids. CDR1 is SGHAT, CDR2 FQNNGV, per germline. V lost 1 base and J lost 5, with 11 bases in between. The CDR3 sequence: CASSLAGFFETQYF. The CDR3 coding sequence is TGTGCCAGCAGCTTAGCCGGGTTCTTCGAGACCCAGTACTTC. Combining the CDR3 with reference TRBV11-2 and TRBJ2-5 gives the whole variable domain EAGVAQSPRYKIIEKRQSVAFWCNPISGHATLYWYQQILGQGPKLLIQFQNNGVVDDSQLPKDRFSAERLKGVDSTLKIQPAKLEDSAVYLCASSLAGFFETQYFGPGTRLLVL.

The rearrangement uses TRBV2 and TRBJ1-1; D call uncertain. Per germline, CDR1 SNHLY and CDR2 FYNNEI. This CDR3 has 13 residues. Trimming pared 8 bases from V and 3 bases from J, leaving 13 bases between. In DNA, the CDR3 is TGTGCCAGCTTTGGCGGGTTGTACACTGAAGCTTTCTTT. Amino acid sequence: CASFGGLYTEAFF.

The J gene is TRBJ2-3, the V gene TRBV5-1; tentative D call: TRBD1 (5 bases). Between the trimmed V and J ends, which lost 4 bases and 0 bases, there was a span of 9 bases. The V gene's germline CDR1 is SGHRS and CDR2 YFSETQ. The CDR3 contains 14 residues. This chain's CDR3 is CASSQGDSTDTQYF. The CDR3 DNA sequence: TGCGCCAGCAGCCAAGGGGATAGCACAGATACGCAGTATTTT.

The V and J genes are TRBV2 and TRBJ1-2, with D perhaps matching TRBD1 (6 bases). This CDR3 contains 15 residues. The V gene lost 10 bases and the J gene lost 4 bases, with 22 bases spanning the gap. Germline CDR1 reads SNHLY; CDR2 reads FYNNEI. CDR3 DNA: TGTGCCATAACCTCTGACGAGACAGGAGCCTATGGCTACACCTTC. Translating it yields CAITSDETGAYGYTF. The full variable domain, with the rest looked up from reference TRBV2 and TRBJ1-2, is EPEVTQTPSHQVTQMGQEVILRCVPISNHLYFYWYRQILGQKVEFLVSFYNNEISEKSEIFDDQFSVERPDGSNFTLKIRSTKLEDSAMYFCAITSDETGAYGYTFGSGTRLTVV.

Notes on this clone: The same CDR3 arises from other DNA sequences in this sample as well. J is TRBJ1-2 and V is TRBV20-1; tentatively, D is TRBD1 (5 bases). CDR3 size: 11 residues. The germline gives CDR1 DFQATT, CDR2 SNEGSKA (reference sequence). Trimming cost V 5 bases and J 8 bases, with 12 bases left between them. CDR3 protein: CSAPGDGGYTF. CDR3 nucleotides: TGCAGTGCTCCCGGGGACGGGGGCTACACCTTC.

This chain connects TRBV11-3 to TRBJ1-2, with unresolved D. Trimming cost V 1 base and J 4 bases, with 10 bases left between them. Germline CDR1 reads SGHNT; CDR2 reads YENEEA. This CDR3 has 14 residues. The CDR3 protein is CASSLGGTVYGYTF. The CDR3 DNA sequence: TGTGCCAGCAGCTTAGGGGGAACGGTCTATGGCTACACCTTC.

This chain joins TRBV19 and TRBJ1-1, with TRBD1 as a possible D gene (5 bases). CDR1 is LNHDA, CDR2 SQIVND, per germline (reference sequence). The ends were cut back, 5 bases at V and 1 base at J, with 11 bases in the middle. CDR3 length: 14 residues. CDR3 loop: CASSLGDGNTEAFF. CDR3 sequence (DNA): TGTGCCAGTAGTCTGGGGGACGGGAACACTGAAGCTTTCTTT. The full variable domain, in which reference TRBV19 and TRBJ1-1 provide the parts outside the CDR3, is DGGITQSPKYLFRKEGQNVTLSCEQNLNHDAMYWYRQDPGQGLRLIYYSQIVNDFQKGDIAEGYSVSREKKESFPLTVTSAQKNPTAFYLCASSLGDGNTEAFFGQGTRLTVV.

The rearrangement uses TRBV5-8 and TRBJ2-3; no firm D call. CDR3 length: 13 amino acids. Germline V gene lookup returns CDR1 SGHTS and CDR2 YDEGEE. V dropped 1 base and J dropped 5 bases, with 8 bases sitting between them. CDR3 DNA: TGTGCCAGCAGCTTGAGTGGGGAAGATACGCAGTATTTT. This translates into CASSLSGEDTQYF. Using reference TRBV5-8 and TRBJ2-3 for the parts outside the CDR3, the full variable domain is EAGVTQSPTHLIKTRGQQATLRCSPISGHTSVYWYQQALGLGLQFLLWYDEGEERNRGNFPPRFSGRQFPNYSSELNVNALELEDSALYLCASSLSGEDTQYFGPGTRLTVL.

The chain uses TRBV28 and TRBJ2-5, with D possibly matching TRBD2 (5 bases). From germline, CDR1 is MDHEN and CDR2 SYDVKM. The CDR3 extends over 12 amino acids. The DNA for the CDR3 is TGTGCAACCCACGGGATCCAAGAGACCCAGTACTTC. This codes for CATHGIQETQYF. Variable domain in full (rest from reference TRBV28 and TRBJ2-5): DVKVTQSSRYLVKRTGEKVFLECVQDMDHENMFWYRQDPGLGLRLIYFSYDVKMKEKGDIPEGYSVSREKKERFSLILESASTNQTSMYLCATHGIQETQYFGPGTRLLVL.

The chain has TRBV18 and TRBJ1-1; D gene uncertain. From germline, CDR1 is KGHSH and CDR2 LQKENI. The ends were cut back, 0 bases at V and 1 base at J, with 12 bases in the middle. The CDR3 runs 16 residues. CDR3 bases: TGTGCCAGCTCACCACCGATGACCACGGCGAACACTGAAGCTTTCTTT. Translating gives CASSPPMTTANTEAFF. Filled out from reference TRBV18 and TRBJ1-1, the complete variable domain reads NAGVMQNPRHLVRRRGQEARLRCSPMKGHSHVYWYRQLPEEGLKFMVYLQKENIIDESGMPKERFSAEFPKEGPSILRIQQVVRGDSAAYFCASSPPMTTANTEAFFGQGTRLTVV.

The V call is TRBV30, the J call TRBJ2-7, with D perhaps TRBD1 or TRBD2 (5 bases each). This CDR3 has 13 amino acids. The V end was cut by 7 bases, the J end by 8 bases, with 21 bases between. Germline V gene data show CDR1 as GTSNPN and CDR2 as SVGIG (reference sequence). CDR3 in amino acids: CAFNPTAGAKQYF. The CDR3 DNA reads TGTGCCTTCAACCCGACGGCCGGGGCTAAGCAGTACTTC.

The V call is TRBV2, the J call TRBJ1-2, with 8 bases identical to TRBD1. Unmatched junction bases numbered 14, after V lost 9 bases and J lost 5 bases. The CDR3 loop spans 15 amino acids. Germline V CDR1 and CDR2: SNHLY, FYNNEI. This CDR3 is CARRKTGEGKYGYTF. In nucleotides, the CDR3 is TGTGCCAGGAGAAAGACAGGGGAAGGGAAGTATGGCTACACCTTC.

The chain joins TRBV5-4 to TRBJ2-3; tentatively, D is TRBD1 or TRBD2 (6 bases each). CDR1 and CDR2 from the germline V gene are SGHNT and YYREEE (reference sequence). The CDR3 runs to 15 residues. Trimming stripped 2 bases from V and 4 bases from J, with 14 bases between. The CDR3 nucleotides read TGTGCCAGCAGCTTTCGGGGGCCCTGGCCAGATACGCAGTATTTT. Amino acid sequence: CASSFRGPWPDTQYF.